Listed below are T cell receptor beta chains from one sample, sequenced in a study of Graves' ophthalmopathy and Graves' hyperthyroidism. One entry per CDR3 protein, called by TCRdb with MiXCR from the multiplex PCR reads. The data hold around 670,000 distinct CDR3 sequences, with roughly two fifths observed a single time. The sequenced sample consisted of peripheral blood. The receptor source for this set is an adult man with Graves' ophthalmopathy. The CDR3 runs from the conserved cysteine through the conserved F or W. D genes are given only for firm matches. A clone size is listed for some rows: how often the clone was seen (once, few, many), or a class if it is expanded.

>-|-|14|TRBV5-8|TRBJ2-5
TGTGCCAGCAGCTTTTTCGGCGGGACGGAGACCCAGTACTTC
CASSFFGGTETQYF
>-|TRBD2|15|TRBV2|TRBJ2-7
TGTGTCAGCAGCCCCGGACTAGCGGGAGCCCCTCGGCAGTACTTC
CVSSPGLAGAPRQYF
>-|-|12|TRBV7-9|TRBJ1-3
TGTGCCAGCAGCTTATTGGCGGACACCATATATTTT
CASSLLADTIYF
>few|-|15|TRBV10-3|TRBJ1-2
TGTGCCAGCACCTTGAACAGTTTAGGGAACTATGGCTACACCTTC
CASTLNSLGNYGYTF
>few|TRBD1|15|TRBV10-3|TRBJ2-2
TGTGCCATCAGTGAAGGGGGCTCGGACACCGGGGAGCTGTTTTTT
CAISEGGSDTGELFF
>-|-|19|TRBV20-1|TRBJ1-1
TGCAGTGCTAGAGGTCGAGGGGAGAAATCACACTCCCGAGTTACTGAAGCTTTCTTT
CSARGRGEKSHSRVTEAFF
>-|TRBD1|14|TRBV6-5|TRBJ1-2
TGTGCCGGCAGTTCCGACAGGGGGCTCTATGGCTACACCTTC
CAGSSDRGLYGYTF
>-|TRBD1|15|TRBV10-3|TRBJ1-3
TGTGCCATCAGCCCGGACAGGCGCTCTGGAAACACCATATATTTT
CAISPDRRSGNTIYF
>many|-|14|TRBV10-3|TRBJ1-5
TGTGCCATCAGTGAATCAGTCCCAGAGAAACCCCAGCATTTT
CAISESVPEKPQHF
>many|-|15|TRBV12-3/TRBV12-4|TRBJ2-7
TGTGCCAGCAGCCGCCTAGGCCTAGCCTTCTCCGAGCAGTACTTC
CASSRLGLAFSEQYF
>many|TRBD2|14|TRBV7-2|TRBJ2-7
TGTGCCAGCAGCACAGACACTAGCGGGGGGGAGCAGTACTTC
CASSTDTSGGEQYF
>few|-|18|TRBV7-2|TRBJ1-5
TGTGCCAGCAGCTTAGCATCGGTGGCGGGGCCACAGAGTCAGCCCCAGCATTTT
CASSLASVAGPQSQPQHF
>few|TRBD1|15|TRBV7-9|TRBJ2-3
TGTGCCAGCAGCTCGGGACAGCGAAAGGCGGATACGCAGTATTTT
CASSSGQRKADTQYF
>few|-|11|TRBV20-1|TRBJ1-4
TGCAGTTCTTACGGGGGTGAAAAACTGTTTTTT
CSSYGGEKLFF
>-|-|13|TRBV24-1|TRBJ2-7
TGTGCCAGCAGTCAAAGGGGTTGGTACGAGCAGTACTTC
CASSQRGWYEQYF
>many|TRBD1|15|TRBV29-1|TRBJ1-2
TGCAGCGTGTATAACAGGGGCGGCGCTAACTATGGCTACACCTTC
CSVYNRGGANYGYTF
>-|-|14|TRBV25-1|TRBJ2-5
TGTGCCAGCACCCTTTATGACATTGGAGAGACCCAGTACTTC
CASTLYDIGETQYF
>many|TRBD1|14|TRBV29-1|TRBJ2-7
TGCAGCGTTAATATCGGGACAGACTCCTACGAGCAGTACTTC
CSVNIGTDSYEQYF
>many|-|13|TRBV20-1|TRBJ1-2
TGCAGTGCTAGTGAGGGAAGCGGCTATGGCTACACCTTC
CSASEGSGYGYTF
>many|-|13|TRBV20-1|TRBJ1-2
TGCAGTGCTAGAGAGGGGGGATCGGTTGGCTACACCTTC
CSAREGGSVGYTF
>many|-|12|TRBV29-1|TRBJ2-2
TGCAGCGTTGAATCTGTTGGAGGGGAGCTGTTTTTT
CSVESVGGELFF
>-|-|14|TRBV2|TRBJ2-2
TGTGCCAGCAGTGAACGGGCGGGCACCGGGGAGCTGTTTTTT
CASSERAGTGELFF
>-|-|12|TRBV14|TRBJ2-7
TGTGCCAGCAGCCCCGGACCTTTTGAGCAGTACTTC
CASSPGPFEQYF
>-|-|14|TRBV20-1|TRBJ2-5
TGCAGTGCTAGCGGCGGGTCGACCAAAGAGACCCAGTACTTC
CSASGGSTKETQYF
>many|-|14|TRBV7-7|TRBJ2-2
TGTGCCAGCAGCTCCCGATTTGATGCGGGGGAGCTGTTTTTT
CASSSRFDAGELFF
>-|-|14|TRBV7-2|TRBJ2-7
TGTGCCAGCAGCCAAGTCGCCTTTTCCTACGAGCAGTACTTC
CASSQVAFSYEQYF